The 30 T cell receptor beta chains presented below share a single source sample, sequenced in a study of identical twins. TCRdb used MiXCR to reprocess the 5' RACE reads, holding one entry per CDR3 protein. The data hold approximately 600,000 distinct CDR3 sequences, with under 8.5% observed a single time. These same records also appear under a second study, on yellow fever vaccine responses in identical twins.

The material sequenced was PBMCs. The receptor source for this set is a woman under 30 in good health.

As for this clonotype: A much larger clone differs from this one at a single base, so this may be a read error. The chain links TRBV7-9 to TRBJ2-3, with unresolved D. The CDR3 is made up of 15 amino acids. CDR1 SEHNR and CDR2 FQNEAQ come from the germline V gene (reference sequence). V was trimmed by 1 base and J by 2 bases, leaving 10 bases between them. Here the CDR3 reads CASSLGGEPTDTQYF. The CDR3 DNA reads as TGTGCCAGCAGCTTAGGTGGCGAGCCCACAGATACGCAGTATTTT.

This clonotype was seen ten or more times. V usage is TRBV5-1 and J usage is TRBJ2-1; D possibly corresponds to TRBD2 (5 bases). Germline CDR1 and CDR2: SGHRS and YFSETQ. The CDR3 totals 13 residues. The V end was cut by 5 bases, the J end by 5 bases, with 11 bases between. The CDR3 spells CASSRDYNNEQFF. The CDR3 DNA is TGCGCCAGCAGTCGGGATTACAACAATGAGCAGTTCTTC.

This clonotype was seen more than once but under ten times. CDR3 DNA: TGTGCCAGCAGTTTAGCGGGACAGGGTTACTACAATGAGCAGTTCTTC. Its protein product is CASSLAGQGYYNEQFF. The V and J genes are TRBV28 and TRBJ2-1; 9 nucleotides agree with TRBD1. This CDR3 comprises 16 residues. V lost 2 bases and J lost 3; bases outside the gene matches: 5. CDR1 and CDR2 from the germline V gene are MDHEN and SYDVKM.

This clonotype was counted between two and nine times. DNA for the CDR3: TGTGCCAGCAGTTTAGCACTGAGGGGTGGAAACACCATATATTTT. It is translated as CASSLALRGGNTIYF. This chain links TRBV12-3 or TRBV12-4 with TRBJ1-3, with D possibly TRBD1 on 5 matching bases. The CDR3 is 15 residues long. V dropped 0 bases and J dropped 3 bases, with 9 bases sitting between them.

This clonotype showed up many times. The chain is built from TRBV5-1 and TRBJ2-7; 7 positions agree with TRBD2. The V and J ends lost 0 bases and 3 bases, in that order; junction bases with no gene match: 21. The CDR3 runs to 20 residues. Germline values: CDR1 SGHRS, CDR2 YFSETQ. The CDR3 bases are TGCGCCAGCAGCTTGGGGGCGGTCGGAGGACCAACCGGGACTAACTACGAGCAGTACTTC. Translating gives CASSLGAVGGPTGTNYEQYF.

This clonotype occurred many times. V usage is TRBV15 and J usage is TRBJ2-1; TRBD1 matches at 11 bases. The V gene's germline CDR1 is LNHNV and CDR2 YYDKDF (reference sequence). This CDR3 is built from 17 residues. With 1 base clipped from V and 3 bases from J, the junction kept 5 bases outside the gene matches. The CDR3 loop is CATSRGKGTGGYNEQFF. In DNA form, the CDR3 reads TGTGCCACCAGCAGAGGGAAGGGGACAGGGGGCTACAATGAGCAGTTCTTC. Looking up the rest from reference TRBV15 and TRBJ2-1 gives the full variable domain: DAMVIQNPRYQVTQFGKPVTLSCSQTLNHNVMYWYQQKSSQAPKLLFHYYDKDFNNEADTPDNFQSRRPNTSFCFLDIRSPGLGDTAMYLCATSRGKGTGGYNEQFFGPGTRLTVL.

The chain joins TRBV24-1 to TRBJ2-1, with TRBD1 identical over 8 bases. Germline V gene sequence: CDR1 KGHDR, CDR2 SFDVKD. Unmatched junction bases numbered 8, after V lost 4 bases and J lost 7 bases. The CDR3 is 15 amino acids. CDR3 in DNA: TGTGCCACCAGTGACCCCGGACAGGGAAGGAATGAGCAGTTCTTC. Translation gives CATSDPGQGRNEQFF.

This clonotype was seen more than once but under ten times. This chain uses TRBV2 with TRBJ1-4; a possible D gene is TRBD1 (6 bases). The CDR3 length is 16 residues. Trimming removed 5 bases at V and 3 bases at J, with 16 bases between. Germline V gives CDR1 SNHLY, CDR2 FYNNEI. CDR3 bases: TGTGCCAGCAGTAACGGACAGCCCTCTCCTAATGAAAAACTGTTTTTT. Its protein product is CASSNGQPSPNEKLFF.

The gene calls are TRBV11-2 and TRBJ2-3; D unclear. This CDR3 region has 15 residues. With 3 bases removed from V and 1 base from J, the gap between germline ends came to 11 bases. Germline CDR1 and CDR2: SGHAT and FQNNGV. The CDR3: CASSFFGAGTDTQYF. The DNA for the CDR3 is TGTGCCAGCAGCTTTTTCGGAGCAGGCACAGATACGCAGTATTTT.

The genes are TRBV10-3 and TRBJ2-3; TRBD1 matches 7 bases. This CDR3 is built from 12 residues. After removal of 11 bases from V and 4 bases from J, the junction contained 6 bases not matched to a gene. The germline gives CDR1 ENHRY, CDR2 SYGVKD. The CDR3 DNA follows: TGTGCCGTCACAGGGGCGGCAGATACGCAGTATTTT. It specifies CAVTGAADTQYF.

This clonotype was recorded at least ten times. The J gene is TRBJ2-3, the V gene TRBV6-1; the D is unclear. Between the trimmed V and J ends, which lost 6 bases and 0 bases, there was a span of 13 bases. CDR1 and CDR2 from the germline V gene are MNHNS and SASEGT. The CDR3 is made up of 15 amino acids. CDR3 in DNA: TGTGCCAGCAGCCAAGAGAGGATCAGCACAGATACGCAGTATTTT. As protein: CASSQERISTDTQYF.

Ten or more counts support this clonotype. The chain carries TRBV29-1 and TRBJ2-7, with 13 bases fitting TRBD2. Germline CDR1 SQVTM, CDR2 ANQGSEA. The trim removed 0 bases at V and 0 bases at J, leaving 2 bases unmatched. CDR3 size: 16 residues. This chain's CDR3 is CSVEDWTSGGSYEQYF. CDR3 DNA: TGCAGCGTTGAAGACTGGACTAGCGGGGGCTCCTACGAGCAGTACTTC.

This clonotype showed up many times. The chain links TRBV4-2 to TRBJ2-7; D gene unclear. Between the trimmed V and J ends, which lost 5 bases and 3 bases, there was a span of 11 bases. This CDR3 is built from 13 residues. Germline V lookup: CDR1 LGHNA, CDR2 YNFKEQ. The CDR3 sequence: CASSGSRNYEQYF. The CDR3 coding sequence is TGTGCCAGCAGCGGGTCTAGAAACTACGAGCAGTACTTC.

Only a few counts were recorded for this clonotype. In nucleotides, the CDR3 is TGTGCCAGCAGTGCGCGACTAGCGGAAGAGACCCAGTACTTC. Residues: CASSARLAEETQYF. This chain connects TRBV12-3 or TRBV12-4 to TRBJ2-5; TRBD2 agrees at 9 bases. The CDR3 sequence is 14 residues long. V gave up 5 bases and J gave up 3 bases; unmatched junction bases: 4.

This clonotype was seen ten or more times. This CDR3 is CASSPSSGRARDEQFF. Here the CDR3 DNA reads TGCGCCAGCAGCCCCTCTAGCGGGAGGGCCAGGGATGAGCAGTTCTTC. The chain links TRBV5-1 to TRBJ2-1; 12 bases fit TRBD2. V lost 4 bases, J lost 8 bases, and 10 bases stayed unmatched. From germline, CDR1 is SGHRS and CDR2 YFSETQ. The CDR3 loop spans 16 amino acids.

This clonotype was detected many times. This chain links TRBV5-6 with TRBJ2-2; 7 bases match TRBD1. V was clipped by 0 bases and J by 6 bases; unmatched bases: 5. The CDR3 length is 15 residues. The germline gives CDR1 SGHDT, CDR2 YYEEEE. CDR3 loop: CASSLGRTGAGELFF. The CDR3 DNA is TGTGCCAGCAGCTTGGGGCGCACAGGGGCCGGGGAGCTGTTTTTT.

The chain has TRBV10-1 and TRBJ2-7, with TRBD1 identical over 7 bases. The CDR3 extends over 14 amino acids. CDR1 and CDR2 (germline): WNHNN, SYGVQD (reference sequence). V lost 7 bases, J lost 1 base, and 7 bases stayed unmatched. CDR3 region: CASNLGQPSYEQYV. The CDR3 nucleotides are TGCGCCAGCAACCTGGGACAGCCGTCCTACGAGCAGTACGTC.

This clonotype occurred many times. This chain connects TRBV27 to TRBJ2-7; tentatively, D is TRBD1 (5 bases). The germline CDR1 and CDR2 sequences are MNHEY and SMNVEV (reference sequence). Trimming removed 11 bases from V and 7 bases from J, with 21 bases in between. The CDR3 runs to 13 residues. The CDR3 region has the DNA TGTGCCGTCAGAGCAGGGTGGTCTGGGGAGCAGTACTTC. It codes for CAVRAGWSGEQYF.

The chain links TRBV5-1 to TRBJ1-2, with D possibly TRBD1 on 5 matching bases. CDR1 is SGHRS, CDR2 YFSETQ, per germline. The V and J ends lost 0 bases and 3 bases respectively, with 15 bases between them. The CDR3 covers 16 residues. Here the CDR3 DNA reads TGCGCCAGCAGCTTGGGCCCAGGGTTAGTAGACTATGGCTACACCTTC. Its translation: CASSLGPGLVDYGYTF.

CDR3 loop: CASSELTAAGKLFF. CDR3 DNA: TGTGCCAGCAGTGAATTGACAGCGGCAGGAAAACTGTTTTTT. The gene calls are TRBV2 and TRBJ1-4, with D maybe TRBD1 (5 bases). Germline assignment: CDR1 SNHLY and CDR2 FYNNEI. V lost 2 bases to trimming and J lost 10 bases, with 14 bases between them. The CDR3 is 14 amino acids.

This clonotype was observed a few times. This chain links TRBV7-3 with TRBJ2-1; TRBD2 matches at 8 bases. This CDR3 is 16 amino acids long. The V segment lost 5 bases and the J segment 3 bases; nucleotides outside the gene matches: 9. CDR1 is SGHTA, CDR2 FQGTGA, per germline. The CDR3 DNA reads as TGTGCCAGCAGCCATTCTACTAGCGGAGACTACAATGAGCAGTTCTTC. This encodes CASSHSTSGDYNEQFF.

This clonotype came up a few times. The chain uses TRBV29-1 and TRBJ2-5; 10 positions match TRBD1. V was pared by 7 bases and J by 7 bases, with 9 bases of the junction left unmatched. Germline CDR1 and CDR2: SQVTM and ANQGSEA. The CDR3 is 13 amino acids. CDR3: CSAGTGAGGTQYF. In nucleotides, the CDR3 is TGCAGCGCCGGGACAGGGGCGGGCGGGACCCAGTACTTC. Full variable domain (outside the CDR3, taken from reference TRBV29-1 and TRBJ2-5): SAVISQKPSRDICQRGTSLTIQCQVDSQVTMMFWYRQQPGQSLTLIATANQGSEATYESGFVIDKFPISRPNLTFSTLTVSNMSPEDSSIYLCSAGTGAGGTQYFGPGTRLLVL.

The gene calls are TRBV7-6 and TRBJ1-1, with 7 bases lining up with TRBD1. CDR1 and CDR2 (germline): SGHVS, FNYEAQ. The CDR3 covers 15 residues. With V trimmed by 5 bases and J by 4 bases, 10 bases remained unmatched. CDR3 sequence: CASSVLGQDGTEAFF. The CDR3, as DNA: TGTGCCAGCAGCGTCTTAGGACAGGATGGCACTGAAGCTTTCTTT.

Many counts were recorded for this clonotype. The genes are TRBV9 and TRBJ1-1; D remains unclear. This CDR3 has 13 amino acids. V was trimmed by 2 bases and J by 1 base, leaving 6 bases between them. Germline lookup yields CDR1 SGDLS and CDR2 YYNGEE. The CDR3 nucleotides read TGTGCCAGCAGCGTGGCGGCGAACACTGAAGCTTTCTTT. Translation gives CASSVAANTEAFF.

This clonotype was seen a few times. This chain joins TRBV12-3 or TRBV12-4 and TRBJ1-5; TRBD1 is a possible D gene (5 bases). With 1 base removed from V and 4 bases from J, the gap between germline ends came to 14 bases. This CDR3 comprises 16 residues. CDR3 nucleotides: TGTGCCAGCAGTTTAGGGTTAGGGGCTGGGAATCAGCCCCAGCATTTT. This encodes CASSLGLGAGNQPQHF.

Concerning this clonotype: Just one base apart from a much larger clone, this may be a read error. This sequence joins TRBV28 and TRBJ2-7; D uncertain. The germline V gene has CDR1 MDHEN and CDR2 SYDVKM. CDR3 size: 16 residues. V was pared by 6 bases and J by 3 bases, with 21 bases between. The CDR3 sequence is CASSSPILSSLYEQYV. The DNA of the CDR3 is TGTGCCAGCAGCTCCCCCATTCTTAGCTCCCTCTACGAGCAGTACGTC.

In this sample, this clonotype turned up a few times. The CDR3 spells CASSPNDRGAGYTF. The CDR3 bases are TGTGCCAGCAGCCCAAACGATAGGGGGGCTGGCTACACCTTC. The chain employs TRBV12-3 or TRBV12-4 and TRBJ1-2; possibly TRBD1 for D (6 bases). The CDR3 sequence is 14 residues long. V gave up 6 bases and J gave up 7 bases, with 18 bases separating them.

The gene calls are TRBV2 and TRBJ2-3; 10 bases agree with TRBD1. The V segment lost 9 bases and the J segment 5 bases; nucleotides outside the gene matches: 2. Germline CDR1 and CDR2: SNHLY and FYNNEI. The CDR3 extends over 12 amino acids. The CDR3 DNA reads TGTGCCAGTCGGACAGGGGGAGATACGCAGTATTTT. Translating it yields CASRTGGDTQYF.

This clonotype has a handful of counts. The rearrangement uses TRBV12-3 or TRBV12-4 and TRBJ2-6, with D maybe TRBD1 (6 bases). The CDR3 covers 16 residues. The V end was cut by 4 bases, the J end by 1 base, with 11 bases between. The CDR3: CASSSPQGSGANVLTF. The CDR3 coding sequence is TGTGCCAGCAGTTCCCCACAGGGATCTGGGGCCAACGTCCTGACTTTC.

This clonotype was seen a few times. The V and J genes are TRBV4-1 and TRBJ2-7; D uncertain. CDR1 is MGHRA and CDR2 is YSYEKL in the germline V gene. The CDR3 runs 15 residues. V gave up 0 bases and J gave up 0 bases, with 9 bases separating them. The CDR3 loop is CASSQDYPSSYEQYV. The CDR3 nucleotides read TGCGCCAGCAGCCAAGATTACCCTAGCTCCTACGAGCAGTACGTC.